The 26 T cell receptor beta chains given below trace back to one sample, sequenced in a study of regulatory T cells in long-lasting Graves disease (dated by TCRdb to the early 2020s). The time point label, read with the paper, signifies: persistent/refractory GD, antithyroid drugs over 5 years with positive TRAb. For both TCR sequencing and RNA sequencing, RNA was extracted from PBMCs using TRIzol. The protocol used for the library was multiplex PCR. TCRdb lists the instrument as Illumina HiSeq 4000. To build TCR beta libraries, CDR3 regions were amplified by Arm-PCR using iRepertoire HTBI primers. The raw public reads went through TCRdb reprocessing: fastp at Q25, MiXCR clone calling, in-frame beta chains kept. Each record represents a unique CDR3 protein, reported with the most common genes and DNA among its rows. The sample table records fewer than 450,000 distinct CDR3 sequences; about 20% of these occur just once. 20% of the sample rests with the top ten.

The specimen comprised peripheral blood mononuclear cells (PBMCs), sampled when the disease was refractory, from a patient treated with antithyroid drugs. The source of these receptors is a female donor with Graves disease.

Notes on this clonotype: One junction end does not reproduce the germline sequence, and a read error may be involved. The V gene is TRBV12-3 or TRBV12-4, the J gene TRBJ2-7, with 7 bases that match TRBD2. The CDR3 is 13 residues long. The CDR3 here is CAGSLGEGSEQYF. The CDR3 region has the DNA TGTGCCGGCAGTTTAGGGGAGGGCTCCGAGCAGTACTTC.

This clonotype was seen many times. This sequence joins TRBV28 and TRBJ1-4; tentative D call: TRBD1 (6 bases). Trimming removed 2 bases at V and 0 bases at J, with 7 bases between. Germline CDR1 is MDHEN and CDR2 is SYDVKM. The CDR3 has 15 amino acids. This CDR3 reads CASSLRTATNEKLFF. DNA for the CDR3: TGTGCCAGCAGTTTACGGACAGCAACTAATGAAAAACTGTTTTTT.

This clonotype was detected ten times or more. V usage is TRBV28 and J usage is TRBJ1-3, with D unresolved. The V gene's germline CDR1 is MDHEN and CDR2 SYDVKM. Trimming shortened V by 2 bases and J by 2 bases, and 10 bases separated the two germline ends. There are 15 residues in the CDR3. DNA for the CDR3: TGTGCCAGCAGTTTAGGTGTTAATACTGGAAACACCATATATTTT. This gives the protein CASSLGVNTGNTIYF.

This clonotype was picked up many times. The CDR3 region is CASRPGGAGELFF. Here the CDR3 DNA reads TGTGCCAGCAGACCCGGGGGGGCCGGGGAGCTGTTTTTT. The V gene is TRBV6-1, the J gene TRBJ2-2; 8 bases are shared with TRBD2. This CDR3 has 13 residues. The germline CDR1 and CDR2 sequences are MNHNS and SASEGT. V dropped 6 bases and J dropped 6; count of bases not matched to a gene: 3.

About this clonotype itself: This clone may be a read error of a much larger clone one base away. The chain has TRBV11-2 and TRBJ2-1; possibly TRBD1 for D (6 bases). Per the germline V gene, CDR1 is SGHAT and CDR2 is FQNNGV. Trimming cost V 0 bases and J 10 bases, with 16 bases left between them. The CDR3 is 15 residues long. CDR3 in DNA: TGTGCCAGCAGCTTAGAAGGAGACAGGTTCTACGAGCAGTTCTTC. This gives the protein CASSLEGDRFYEQFF.

This clonotype was observed many times. This chain connects TRBV12-3 or TRBV12-4 to TRBJ2-2, with D possibly being TRBD2 (5 bases). This CDR3 is built from 15 residues. The ends were cut back, 10 bases at V and 6 bases at J, with 21 bases in the middle. The CDR3 loop reads CATALTSPGAGELFF. DNA for the CDR3: TGTGCCACCGCTCTCACCTCTCCCGGGGCCGGGGAGCTGTTTTTT.

This clonotype was seen a handful of times. The chain recombines TRBV7-9 with TRBJ1-1, with a possible D match to TRBD1 (5 bases). The CDR3 extends over 15 amino acids. CDR1 SEHNR and CDR2 FQNEAQ come from the germline V gene (reference sequence). Trimming removed 11 bases from V and 5 bases from J, with 24 bases in between. CDR3 in amino acids: CAGGTGTSGRTEAFF. The DNA for the CDR3 is TGTGCCGGTGGAACCGGGACCTCAGGGAGAACTGAAGCTTTCTTT.

This sequence joins TRBV19 and TRBJ1-4; 10 nucleotides agree with TRBD1. The CDR3 consists of 14 residues. Germline CDR1 reads LNHDA; CDR2 reads SQIVND (reference sequence). V lost 5 bases, J lost 5 bases, and 2 bases stayed unmatched. CDR3 coding DNA: TGTGCCAGTAGTCGGACAGGGGGAAATGAAAAACTGTTTTTT. Its protein is CASSRTGGNEKLFF.

This clonotype was detected ten times or more. The J gene is TRBJ2-5, the V gene TRBV18, with D perhaps matching TRBD1 (6 bases). CDR1 is KGHSH and CDR2 is LQKENI in the germline V gene. The ends were cut back, 4 bases at V and 1 base at J, with 7 bases in the middle. The CDR3 runs 13 residues. CDR3 nucleotide sequence: TGTGCCAGCTCACGGGACATCCAAGAGACCCAGTACTTC. Encoded protein: CASSRDIQETQYF.

This chain links TRBV7-9 with TRBJ1-1, with 7 bases aligning to TRBD1. CDR1 is SEHNR and CDR2 is FQNEAQ in the germline V gene (reference sequence). Unmatched junction bases numbered 10, after V lost 5 bases and J lost 4 bases. CDR3 length: 15 amino acids. The CDR3 nucleotides are TGTGCCAGCAGCCCGTCAACAGGGGTGGGCACTGAAGCTTTCTTT. Amino acids: CASSPSTGVGTEAFF.

This clonotype was counted ten times or more. The rearrangement uses TRBV6-2 or TRBV6-3 and TRBJ2-5, with D possibly TRBD1 on 6 matching bases. This CDR3 region has 15 residues. Trimming removed 2 bases from V and 2 bases from J, with 12 bases in between. Germline lookup yields CDR1 MNHEY and CDR2 SVGEGT. The CDR3 spells CASSYGGGRQETQYF. The CDR3 DNA sequence: TGTGCCAGCAGTTACGGTGGGGGCAGACAAGAGACCCAGTACTTC.

This clonotype was seen only a few times. J is TRBJ2-7 and V is TRBV5-6; no clear D gene. CDR3 size: 12 residues. Germline V gene lookup returns CDR1 SGHDT and CDR2 YYEEEE. The V end lost 3 bases, the J end lost 2 bases, and 6 bases lay between the germline ends. CDR3 coding DNA: TGTGCCAGCAGCTCCCAAGCCTACGAGCAGTACTTC. This gives the protein CASSSQAYEQYF.

This clonotype came up many times. The chain employs TRBV20-1 and TRBJ2-7; TRBD1 or TRBD2 may be the D gene (5 bases each). Looked up from germline, CDR1 is DFQATT and CDR2 is SNEGSKA (reference sequence). The CDR3 spans 14 residues. Trimming stripped 2 bases from V and 4 bases from J, with 15 bases between. The CDR3 nucleotides are TGCAGTGCTAGAAGTTTCCGGGACCATTACGAGCAGTACTTC. It codes for CSARSFRDHYEQYF.

Many counts were recorded for this clonotype. The chain is built from TRBV6-1 and TRBJ1-1, with TRBD1 as a possible D gene (5 bases). Germline-derived CDR1 and CDR2 are MNHNS and SASEGT. The CDR3 runs 12 residues. V was shortened by 8 bases and J by 10 bases, with 17 bases between the two germline ends. CDR3 bases: TGTGCCAGCTACCAAAAGGGGTTGGGAGCTTTCTTT. This encodes CASYQKGLGAFF.

This clonotype came up many times. The CDR3 spells CAWSPPGSGYTF. CDR3 in DNA: TGTGCCTGGAGTCCACCAGGGTCTGGCTACACCTTC. The J gene is TRBJ1-2, the V gene TRBV30, with D tentatively TRBD1 (5 bases). Trimming shortened V by 2 bases and J by 7 bases, and 11 bases separated the two germline ends. This CDR3 is built from 12 residues. Germline V gene sequence: CDR1 GTSNPN, CDR2 SVGIG (reference sequence).

This chain connects TRBV29-1 to TRBJ2-3, with D maybe TRBD2 (5 bases). Germline V gene sequence: CDR1 SQVTM, CDR2 ANQGSEA. The CDR3 is 13 amino acids. V lost 7 bases to trimming and J lost 4 bases, with 15 bases between them. The CDR3 spells CSAADSAADTQYF. DNA of the CDR3: TGCAGCGCGGCGGACTCTGCTGCAGATACGCAGTATTTT.

This clonotype appeared a few times. The CDR3 region is CATSRDAAGGYGYTF. CDR3 sequence (DNA): TGTGCCACCAGCAGAGATGCTGCAGGGGGCTATGGCTACACCTTC. The chain combines TRBV15 with TRBJ1-2; 7 nucleotides agree with TRBD1. V was clipped by 0 bases and J by 4 bases; unmatched bases: 5. Germline CDR1 is LNHNV and CDR2 is YYDKDF (reference sequence). This CDR3 is 15 amino acids long.

This clonotype was detected many times. At one of its ends the junction is not consistent with the germline gene, which may arise from a read error. The CDR3 nucleotides are TGTGCCAGCAGTCAAGCGGGTGCGAACACCGGGGAGCTGTTTTTT. Translation gives CASSQAGANTGELFF. The chain employs TRBV6-1 and TRBJ2-2; D might be TRBD2 (6 bases). This CDR3 contains 15 residues. Germline lookup yields CDR1 MNHNS and CDR2 SASEGT.

This clonotype was seen ten or more times. This chain links TRBV6-1 with TRBJ1-5; 7 bases align to TRBD1. The CDR3 is 15 amino acids. Trimming cost V 1 base and J 3 bases; bases outside gene matches: 3. In germline, CDR1 is MNHNS, CDR2 SASEGT. CDR3 in DNA: TGTGCCAGCAGTGAAGGGGGGACAGTCAATCAGCCCCAGCATTTT. This encodes CASSEGGTVNQPQHF.

The chain combines TRBV28 with TRBJ1-5; no reliable D call. CDR3 size: 17 residues. V lost 9 bases and J lost 0, with 21 bases in between. The germline V gene has CDR1 MDHEN and CDR2 SYDVKM. CDR3 amino acids: CASTVKRHPSSNQPQHF. The CDR3 DNA reads as TGTGCCAGTACTGTTAAGCGACACCCCTCTAGCAATCAGCCCCAGCATTTT.

This clonotype was seen repeatedly, ten times or more. Since the CDR3 does not end with the conserved phenylalanine or tryptophan, this likely comes from a read error. It is unclear where the CDR3 begins or ends on the DNA, so no DNA is shown, and the CDR3 is as TCRdb lists it. This chain joins TRBV12-3 or TRBV12-4 and TRBJ1-1; the D call TRBD1 from the table was never checked on the DNA. The CDR3 length is 12 residues, termini included. The CDR3 protein is CASSTYRAAARL.

This clonotype was observed many times. The gene calls are TRBV28 and TRBJ1-3, with D possibly TRBD1 on 5 matching bases. The germline V and J ends were trimmed by 7 bases and 4 bases, with 14 bases remaining between them. This CDR3 contains 14 residues. Germline assignment: CDR1 MDHEN and CDR2 SYDVKM. This chain's CDR3 is CASTDGGRGNTIYF. The CDR3 nucleotides read TGTGCCAGCACTGATGGGGGACGGGGAAACACCATATATTTT.

This clonotype was counted between two and nine times. The rearrangement joins TRBV3-1 to TRBJ1-1; D is possibly TRBD1 (5 bases). This CDR3 comprises 14 residues. Germline CDR1 and CDR2: LGHDT and YNNKEL (reference sequence). V was trimmed by 3 bases and J by 2 bases, leaving 10 bases between them. The DNA for the CDR3 is TGTGCCAGCAGCCAGACGGGGACCAACACTGAAGCTTTCTTT. Protein product: CASSQTGTNTEAFF.

This clonotype has a handful of counts. V and J are TRBV27 and TRBJ1-4; D not resolved. The CDR3 spans 14 residues. Germline CDR1 is MNHEY and CDR2 is SMNVEV (reference sequence). The V end lost 3 bases, the J end lost 4 bases, and 9 bases lay between the germline ends. The CDR3 DNA sequence: TGTGCCAGCAGTTTGGCGCAGGTTAATGAAAAACTGTTTTTT. Its protein is CASSLAQVNEKLFF. Filled out from reference TRBV27 and TRBJ1-4, the complete variable domain reads EAQVTQNPRYLITVTGKKLTVTCSQNMNHEYMSWYRQDPGLGLRQIYYSMNVEVTDKGDVPEGYKVSRKEKRNFPLILESPSPNQTSLYFCASSLAQVNEKLFFGSGTQLSVL.

This clonotype was found a few times. The chain joins TRBV28 to TRBJ1-6; D unclear. This CDR3 region has 12 residues. Germline loops: CDR1 MDHEN, CDR2 SYDVKM. Trimming cost V 3 bases and J 11 bases, with 8 bases left between them. CDR3 DNA: TGTGCCAGCAGTTTCCTCAGAACACCCCTCCACTTT. Translation gives CASSFLRTPLHF.

As regards this clonotype: One end of the junction fails to match germline, which may point to a read error. The chain couples TRBV7-9 to TRBJ1-2, with no clear D. The germline gives CDR1 SEHNR, CDR2 FQNEAQ (reference sequence). The CDR3 spans 14 residues. CDR3 protein: CANSFPGANYGYTF. The CDR3 DNA sequence: TGTGCCAACAGCTTTCCCGGAGCTAACTATGGCTACACCTTC.